This T cell receptor (beta chain) emerged from a study of post-analysis software for immune sequencing data. Study information: There were relapsing-remitting, secondary progressive and progressive-relapsing multiple sclerosis among the disease courses included.

Notes on the study in general: Strong same-batch co-clustering of samples appeared with F measure clustering. When patients were compared with controls, about five TRBV segments were more frequent, TRBV5-6, TRBV5-1 and TRBV20-1 among them. For normalized Chao1 diversity, multiple sclerosis patients scored significantly lower than controls did.

This clonotype showed up just once. Its antigen remains unknown. This CDR3 is 15 amino acids long. Trimming took off 1 base at V and 4 bases at J, with 11 bases between the two ends. Per germline, CDR1 MGHRA and CDR2 YSYEKL. Sequencing libraries made from TCR beta cDNA carried unique molecular identifiers. T cells numbering 1 to 10 million yielded cDNA molecules that totaled about 500,000. TCRdb reprocessed the PCR reads via MiXCR and lists one record per CDR3 protein. The sample has roughly 670,000 distinct CDR3 sequences; roughly three fifths are singletons. The receptor was derived from a girl aged 2-15 years with multiple sclerosis. This sequence joins TRBV4-1 and TRBJ1-5, with D possibly being TRBD1 (5 bases). Sequencing was done on a sample of blood. The CDR3 is CASSQVGAANQPQHF. CDR3 bases: TGCGCCAGCAGCCAAGTTGGGGCAGCTAATCAGCCCCAGCATTTT.